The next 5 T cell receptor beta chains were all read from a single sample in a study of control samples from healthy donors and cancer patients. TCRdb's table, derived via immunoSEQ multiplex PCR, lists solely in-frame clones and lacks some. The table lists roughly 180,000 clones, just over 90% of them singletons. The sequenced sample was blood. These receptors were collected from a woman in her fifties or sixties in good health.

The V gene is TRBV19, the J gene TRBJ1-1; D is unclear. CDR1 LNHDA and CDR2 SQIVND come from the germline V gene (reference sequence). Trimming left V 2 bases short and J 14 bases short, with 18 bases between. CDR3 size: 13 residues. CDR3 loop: CASSIILQALLFF. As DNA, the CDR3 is TGTGCCAGTAGTATAATCCTGCAGGCCCTGCTGTTCTTT.

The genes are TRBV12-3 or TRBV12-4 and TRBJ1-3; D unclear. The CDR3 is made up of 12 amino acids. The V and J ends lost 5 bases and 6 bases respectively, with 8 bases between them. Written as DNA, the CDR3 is TGTGCCAGCAGTCTGCACCAAAACACCATATATTTT. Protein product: CASSLHQNTIYF.

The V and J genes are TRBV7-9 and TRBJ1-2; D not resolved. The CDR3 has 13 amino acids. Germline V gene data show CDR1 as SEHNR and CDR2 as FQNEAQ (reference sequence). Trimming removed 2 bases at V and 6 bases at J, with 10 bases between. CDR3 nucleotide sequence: TGTGCCAGCAGCTTATTATGGCGGGATGGCTACACCTTC. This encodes CASSLLWRDGYTF.

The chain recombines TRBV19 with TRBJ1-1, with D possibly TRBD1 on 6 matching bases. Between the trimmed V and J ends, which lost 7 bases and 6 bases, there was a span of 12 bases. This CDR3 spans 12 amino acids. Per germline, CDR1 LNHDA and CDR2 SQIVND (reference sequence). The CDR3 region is CASTEGGAEAFF. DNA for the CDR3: TGTGCCAGTACCGAAGGGGGGGCTGAAGCTTTCTTT.

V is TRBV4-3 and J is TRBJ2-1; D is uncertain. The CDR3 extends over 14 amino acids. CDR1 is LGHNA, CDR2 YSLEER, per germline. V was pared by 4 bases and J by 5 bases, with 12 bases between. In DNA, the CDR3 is TGCGCCAGCAGCCCGCGATCCGATAACAATGAGCAGTTCTTC. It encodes CASSPRSDNNEQFF.